What follows are 27 T cell receptor beta chains derived from one specimen sequenced in a study of blood T cells in healthy people across ages. A J-beta primer mix and a sample-barcoded 5' primer were used in a second PCR of about 7 to 12 cycles. TCRdb called the 5' RACE reads again in MiXCR, with one record for every CDR3 protein. In the table there are about 750,000 distinct CDR3 sequences, roughly 50% of which are singletons. Sequencing used blood. These receptor sequences come from a man of 80 years or more in good health.

This clonotype has a single count. The V call is TRBV6-5, the J call TRBJ2-1, with D possibly being TRBD2 (6 bases). Germline values: CDR1 MNHEY, CDR2 SVGAGI. CDR3 size: 15 residues. V was pared by 6 bases and J by 4 bases, with 16 bases between. CDR3: CASSLGRDLYNEQFF. The CDR3 DNA is TGTGCCAGCAGCTTGGGGCGGGACCTATACAATGAGCAGTTCTTC.

The sample holds a few counts of this clonotype. The rearrangement uses TRBV3-1 and TRBJ2-5, with 15 positions matching TRBD2. The CDR3 spans 17 residues. V lost 6 bases and J lost 0; bases outside the gene matches: 5. CDR1 is LGHDT, CDR2 YNNKEL, per germline (reference sequence). This CDR3 is CASSGTSGRPYQETQYF. The CDR3 DNA sequence: TGTGCCAGCAGTGGGACTAGCGGGAGGCCCTACCAAGAGACCCAGTACTTC.

The gene calls are TRBV7-2 and TRBJ1-1, with TRBD1 matching over 7 bases. CDR3 size: 13 residues. Trimming removed 5 bases from V and 7 bases from J; junction bases left unmatched: 7. Germline values: CDR1 SGHTA, CDR2 FQGNSA. The CDR3 coding sequence is TGTGCCAGCAGCGCAATCAGGGGGAGTGAAGCTTTCTTT. It yields the protein CASSAIRGSEAFF. The full variable domain, completed using reference TRBV7-2 and TRBJ1-1, is GAGVSQSPSNKVTEKGKDVELRCDPISGHTALYWYRQSLGQGLEFLIYFQGNSAPDKSGLPSDRFSAERTGGSVSTLTIQRTQQEDSAVYLCASSAIRGSEAFFGQGTRLTVV.

In this sample, this clonotype turned up a few times. This chain connects TRBV21-1 to TRBJ2-1; no check of the table's D call, TRBD1, against the DNA was made. TRBV21-1 represents a pseudogene. The CDR3 runs to 16 residues. The CDR3 reads CASSTSPDSRINEQFF. The CDR3 DNA reads as TGTGCCAGCAGCACTAGCCCTGACTCACGCATCAATGAGCAGTTCTTC.

This clonotype has more than one count but fewer than ten. The V and J genes are TRBV9 and TRBJ2-4; TRBD1 matches at 7 bases. TRBJ2-7 explains the end of the DNA better; the J call may be wrong. Germline V gene data show CDR1 as SGDLS and CDR2 as YYNGEE. The CDR3 spans 15 residues. CDR3 in DNA: TGTGCCAGCAGCGTAGGTGGGGACAGAACCTACGAGCAGTACTTC. Translating gives CASSVGGDRTYEQYF.

The chain is built from TRBV4-2 and TRBJ2-4, with 8 nucleotides matching TRBD2. The J call is doubtful: the DNA matches TRBJ2-7 better. This CDR3 contains 15 residues. The germline V gene encodes CDR1 LGHNA and CDR2 YNFKEQ. CDR3 sequence (DNA): TGTGCCAGCAGCCGATATAGCGGGACAAGCTACGAGCAGTACTTC. Translation: CASSRYSGTSYEQYF.

This sequence joins TRBV20-1 and TRBJ2-5, with 9 nucleotides matching TRBD1. J gave up 2 bases and V 4 bases, and 11 bases lay outside the gene matches. Germline assignment: CDR1 DFQATT and CDR2 SNEGSKA (reference sequence). The CDR3 has 16 residues. The CDR3 DNA sequence: TGCAGTGCTATGGGGGACAGGGTTCTACAACAAGAGACCCAGTACTTC. Residues: CSAMGDRVLQQETQYF.

This clonotype was picked up one time. The genes are TRBV27 and TRBJ2-6; D possibly corresponds to TRBD2 (7 bases). The germline V gene has CDR1 MNHEY and CDR2 SMNVEV (reference sequence). CDR3 size: 15 residues. The germline V and J ends were trimmed by 5 bases and 4 bases, with 12 bases remaining between them. DNA of the CDR3: TGTGCCAGCAGTAGGGGGGGTCTGGGGGCCAACGTCCTGACTTTC. It translates to CASSRGGLGANVLTF.

The gene calls are TRBV2 and TRBJ2-7, with a possible D match to TRBD1 (5 bases). The end of the DNA is better explained by TRBJ2-5, so the J call may be wrong. The CDR3 has 14 amino acids. Germline V lookup: CDR1 SNHLY, CDR2 FYNNEI. CDR3 loop: CASTLSGQKETQYF. CDR3 in DNA: TGTGCCAGCACTCTATCAGGGCAAAAAGAGACCCAGTACTTC.

The V gene is TRBV12-5, the J gene TRBJ2-1; D is unresolved. The V end was cut by 4 bases, the J end by 0 bases, with 16 bases between. CDR1 LGHNT and CDR2 FRNRAP come from the germline V gene. CDR3 length: 17 residues. DNA of the CDR3: TGTGCTAGTGGTTCGACCCTGGATCAGAGCTCCTACAATGAGCAGTTCTTC. Encoded protein: CASGSTLDQSSYNEQFF.

V usage is TRBV12-3 or TRBV12-4 and J usage is TRBJ1-1; no definite D call. Trimming pared 3 bases from V and 5 bases from J, leaving 7 bases between. This CDR3 region has 12 residues. The CDR3 nucleotides are TGTGCCAGCAGTTTTCGGCGGACTGAAGCTTTCTTT. Its protein product is CASSFRRTEAFF.

The CDR3 bases are TGTGCCACCGCGGCGGGGGTACTGGCCTACGAGCAGTACTTC. This codes for CATAAGVLAYEQYF. The genes are TRBV6-6 and TRBJ2-7; 7 nucleotides line up with TRBD2. Germline trimming cut 10 bases from V and 2 bases from J; bases unmatched to any gene: 11. Per the germline V gene, CDR1 is MNHNY and CDR2 is SVGAGI (reference sequence). CDR3 length equals 14 residues.

V usage is TRBV11-3 and J usage is TRBJ2-7; D tentatively reads TRBD1 or TRBD2 (5 bases each). V lost 5 bases, J lost 4 bases, and 21 bases lay in between. The CDR3 totals 16 residues. Germline V gene data show CDR1 as SGHNT and CDR2 as YENEEA. CDR3 residues: CASSPGDGNGPYEQYF. CDR3 in DNA: TGTGCCAGCAGCCCTGGGGACGGGAATGGTCCTTACGAGCAGTACTTC.

The rearrangement links TRBV19 to TRBJ2-3, with a possible D match to TRBD2 (5 bases). The germline V and J ends were trimmed by 6 bases and 0 bases, with 13 bases remaining between them. Germline values: CDR1 LNHDA, CDR2 SQIVND (reference sequence). The CDR3 sequence is 15 residues long. The CDR3 nucleotides read TGTGCCAGTAGCGGGATATATACTAGCACAGATACGCAGTATTTT. Amino acid sequence: CASSGIYTSTDTQYF.

The chain combines TRBV27 with TRBJ2-3; D unresolved. This CDR3 has 14 residues. The V end lost 0 bases, the J end lost 6 bases, and 10 bases lay between the germline ends. Germline V CDR1 and CDR2: MNHEY, SMNVEV (reference sequence). CDR3 DNA sequence: TGTGCCAGCAGTTTATCTCGGGCCCCGGATACGCAGTATTTT. Protein product: CASSLSRAPDTQYF.

This clonotype was seen more than once but under ten times. The chain has TRBV6-5 and TRBJ2-7, with 10 nucleotides matching TRBD2. Losses at the gene ends were 2 bases for V and 5 bases for J; bases not matched to a gene: 9. Germline loops: CDR1 MNHEY, CDR2 SVGAGI. The CDR3 runs to 16 residues. DNA for the CDR3: TGTGCCAGCAGTTACACCGGACTAGCGGTAAGGAACGAGCAGTACTTC. It yields the protein CASSYTGLAVRNEQYF.

This sequence joins TRBV7-2 and TRBJ2-7, with D perhaps given as TRBD1 or TRBD2 (6 bases each). V was shortened by 7 bases and J by 3 bases, with 19 bases between the two germline ends. Germline V gene data show CDR1 as SGHTA and CDR2 as FQGNSA. This CDR3 is built from 15 residues. The CDR3 here is CASTRPGAQYYEQYF. The CDR3 nucleotides are TGTGCCAGCACCCGCCCGGGGGCCCAGTACTACGAGCAGTACTTC.

This clonotype was counted between two and nine times. The chain links TRBV3-1 to TRBJ2-7, with no clear D. Looked up from germline, CDR1 is LGHDT and CDR2 is YNNKEL (reference sequence). The CDR3 spans 12 residues. Trimming cost V 0 bases and J 3 bases, with 3 bases left between them. In DNA, the CDR3 is TGTGCCAGCAGCCAAGAGGTCTACGAGCAGTACTTC. Its translation: CASSQEVYEQYF.

This clonotype was recorded only once. At one end, the junction sequence differs from germline, possibly due to a read error. The V gene is TRBV15, the J gene TRBJ2-5; 14 positions match TRBD2. Germline V gene sequence: CDR1 LNHNV, CDR2 YYDKDF (reference sequence). The CDR3 contains 19 residues. For the CDR3, the DNA is TGTACCACCAGCAGAGATCGCGGCGGGACTAGCGGGAGTCAAGAGACCCAGTACTTC. Translated, it gives CTTSRDRGGTSGSQETQYF. The whole variable domain, remainder taken from reference TRBV15 and TRBJ2-5, is DAMVIQNPRYQVTQFGKPVTLSCSQTLNHNVMYWYQQKSSQAPKLLFHYYDKDFNNEADTPDNFQSRRPNTSFCFLDIRSPGLGDTAMYLCTTSRDRGGTSGSQETQYFGPGTRLLVL.

V gene TRBV7-6 combines with J gene TRBJ2-1; TRBD2 is a possible D gene (5 bases). V was cut by 5 bases and J by 2 bases, with 13 bases left in between. The CDR3 sequence is 15 residues long. Germline-derived CDR1 and CDR2 are SGHVS and FNYEAQ. CDR3 region: CASSISESTYNEQFF. The CDR3 DNA reads as TGTGCCAGCAGCATTAGCGAGTCTACCTACAATGAGCAGTTCTTC.

This rearrangement joins TRBV27 to TRBJ2-3; 7 positions match TRBD2. This CDR3 has 13 amino acids. Germline CDR1 MNHEY, CDR2 SMNVEV (reference sequence). The V segment lost 6 bases and the J segment 7 bases; nucleotides outside the gene matches: 7. CDR3 DNA: TGTGCCAGCAGCTTCAGCGGGGCAAATACGCAGTATTTT. Its translation is CASSFSGANTQYF.

This chain connects TRBV7-2 to TRBJ1-1; D remains ambiguous. V was pared by 7 bases and J by 1 base, with 13 bases between. Per the germline V gene, CDR1 is SGHTA and CDR2 is FQGNSA. There are 14 residues in the CDR3. The DNA of the CDR3 is TGTGCCAGCATCGCCCTGGGAGCGAACACTGAAGCTTTCTTT. As protein: CASIALGANTEAFF.

CDR3 region: CASSYRGQRGYGYTF. The CDR3 bases are TGTGCCAGCAGTTACAGGGGACAGCGGGGGTATGGCTACACCTTC. This chain connects TRBV6-6 to TRBJ1-2; 7 positions match TRBD1. CDR1 and CDR2 from the germline V gene are MNHNY and SVGAGI (reference sequence). The CDR3 has 15 residues. V lost 2 bases to trimming and J lost 5 bases; unmatched junction nucleotides: 8.

The gene calls are TRBV29-1 and TRBJ2-1; no definite D call. Per the germline V gene, CDR1 is SQVTM and CDR2 is ANQGSEA. The length of the CDR3 is 12 residues. V was pared by 6 bases and J by 0 bases, with 6 bases between. The CDR3 nucleotides are TGCAGCGTCGATTCCTCCTACAATGAGCAGTTCTTC. Translated, it gives CSVDSSYNEQFF.

The chain uses TRBV9 and TRBJ2-5; 8 bases are a match to TRBD1. The CDR3 has 17 residues. V lost 4 bases to trimming and J lost 11 bases; unmatched junction nucleotides: 22. Germline lookup yields CDR1 SGDLS and CDR2 YYNGEE. The CDR3 is CASSPRQGPGGHNEQYF. DNA of the CDR3: TGTGCCAGCAGCCCCCGACAGGGGCCAGGGGGCCACAATGAGCAGTACTTC.

This clonotype was counted between two and nine times. This chain links TRBV12-3 or TRBV12-4 with TRBJ2-1, with 11 bases identical to TRBD2. The CDR3 contains 15 residues. Unmatched junction bases numbered 10, after V lost 6 bases and J lost 9 bases. CDR3 amino acids: CASSRTSGRGGEQFF. CDR3 nucleotide sequence: TGTGCCAGCAGCCGCACTAGCGGGAGAGGTGGTGAGCAGTTCTTC.

The chain links TRBV7-8 to TRBJ2-7, with 7 positions matching TRBD2. The CDR3 sequence is 14 residues long. Trimming at V came to 9 bases and at J to 0 bases, leaving 8 bases not matched to a gene. Germline values: CDR1 SGHVS, CDR2 FQNEAQ. The CDR3 DNA follows: TGTGCCAGTAGATCGGGACTAAGCTCCTACGAGCAGTACTTC. It is translated as CASRSGLSSYEQYF.